This passage covers 29 T cell receptor beta chains from one sample sequenced in a study of immune cell composition in non-small cell lung cancer. Normal lung was taken at the farthest possible site, at least 3 cm from tumour. This table comes from immunoSEQ multiplex PCR, and its TCRdb copy is limited to in-frame clones, with some not included. The table records 8,900 or so clones, under 70% of them present only once. The sample was non-adjacent lung tissue. The receptors derive from a human donor with non-small cell lung cancer.

J is TRBJ1-2 and V is TRBV4-1, with TRBD1 matching 10 bases. This CDR3 is built from 14 residues. The junction had 5 bases not matched to a gene; V was cut back by 4 bases and J by 6 bases. CDR1 MGHRA and CDR2 YSYEKL come from the germline V gene. CDR3 nucleotides: TGCGCCAGCAGCCTCGGGACAGGGGTGAATGGCTACACCTTC. Encoded protein: CASSLGTGVNGYTF.

The V and J genes are TRBV2 and TRBJ2-4; 7 bases line up with TRBD2. V lost 0 bases and J lost 7; bases outside the gene matches: 6. CDR3 size: 15 residues. From germline, CDR1 is SNHLY and CDR2 FYNNEI. The CDR3 is CASSEAIWGGNIQYF. In DNA form, the CDR3 reads TGTGCCAGCAGTGAAGCAATCTGGGGGGGGAACATTCAGTACTTC.

The chain employs TRBV6-5 and TRBJ1-1; D is possibly TRBD1 (5 bases). This CDR3 is built from 14 residues. Deletions cut 2 bases from V and 1 base from J, with 8 bases between. Germline lookup yields CDR1 MNHEY and CDR2 SVGAGI. This CDR3 reads CASSYAGPNTEAFF. The CDR3 bases are TGTGCCAGCAGTTACGCAGGGCCGAACACTGAAGCTTTCTTT.

The rearrangement links TRBV9 to TRBJ2-3; TRBD2 agrees at 7 bases. CDR1 is SGDLS and CDR2 is YYNGEE in the germline V gene. Unmatched junction bases numbered 5, after V lost 2 bases and J lost 2 bases. The CDR3 runs 15 residues. Here the CDR3 reads CASSVASGVTDTQYF. CDR3 bases: TGTGCCAGCAGCGTTGCTAGCGGAGTCACAGATACGCAGTATTTT.

V and J are TRBV5-6 and TRBJ1-2, with TRBD1 matching over 9 bases. This CDR3 comprises 16 residues. V dropped 4 bases and J dropped 4; count of bases not matched to a gene: 11. CDR1 and CDR2 from the germline V gene are SGHDT and YYEEEE. CDR3 in DNA: TGTGCCAGCAGCCGACCCCCGGGACAGGGCCCCTATGGCTACACCTTC. Its translation: CASSRPPGQGPYGYTF.

This CDR3 is CASNTGHPNTEAFF. In nucleotides, the CDR3 is TGTGCCAGTAACACGGGACACCCGAACACTGAAGCTTTCTTT. The V call is TRBV19, the J call TRBJ1-1; perhaps TRBD1 as D (6 bases). This CDR3 has 14 residues. V lost 7 bases, J lost 1 base, and 13 bases lay in between. Germline V gene data show CDR1 as LNHDA and CDR2 as SQIVND (reference sequence).

This chain connects TRBV5-1 to TRBJ1-4, with D perhaps TRBD1 (6 bases). Between the trimmed V and J ends, which lost 0 bases and 8 bases, there was a span of 11 bases. Germline V CDR1 and CDR2: SGHRS, YFSETQ. The CDR3 length is 14 residues. The CDR3 is CASSLGQGNEKLFF. DNA of the CDR3: TGCGCCAGCAGCTTGGGCCAGGGGAACGAAAAACTGTTTTTT.

The V and J genes are TRBV7-9 and TRBJ1-2; D possibly corresponds to TRBD1 (6 bases). V was trimmed by 1 base and J by 1 base, leaving 16 bases between them. The germline gives CDR1 SEHNR, CDR2 FQNEAQ (reference sequence). The CDR3 contains 17 residues. This CDR3 is CASSLDLGTGINYGYTF. For the CDR3, the DNA is TGTGCCAGCAGCTTAGACTTGGGAACAGGGATTAACTATGGCTACACCTTC. Complete variable domain (other parts from reference TRBV7-9 and TRBJ1-2): DTGVSQNPRHKITKRGQNVTFRCDPISEHNRLYWYRQTLGQGPEFLTYFQNEAQLEKSRLLSDRFSAERPKGSFSTLEIQRTEQGDSAMYLCASSLDLGTGINYGYTFGSGTRLTVV.

This sequence joins TRBV11-2 and TRBJ1-5, with D possibly matching TRBD1 (5 bases). Trimming took off 1 base at V and 6 bases at J, with 13 bases between the two ends. The CDR3 covers 15 residues. From germline, CDR1 is SGHAT and CDR2 FQNNGV. Here the CDR3 DNA reads TGTGCCAGCAGCTTAGGGGTCAGGGAGGGTCAGCCCCAGCATTTT. Translated: CASSLGVREGQPQHF.

The V gene is TRBV6-5, the J gene TRBJ2-3; 8 bases are shared with TRBD1. Germline-derived CDR1 and CDR2 are MNHEY and SVGAGI. Trimming took 2 bases from V and 6 from J; bases not matched to a gene: 4. This CDR3 is built from 14 residues. Here the CDR3 reads CASSYRRGRDTQYF. In nucleotides, the CDR3 is TGTGCCAGCAGTTACCGCAGGGGGCGGGATACGCAGTATTTT.

The rearrangement uses TRBV2 and TRBJ1-5, with a possible D match to TRBD1 (5 bases). V was cut by 6 bases and J by 6 bases, with 15 bases left in between. From germline, CDR1 is SNHLY and CDR2 FYNNEI. CDR3 length: 14 amino acids. The chain's CDR3 is CASRYSGFLQPQHF. The DNA for the CDR3 is TGTGCCAGCAGGTATTCAGGGTTCCTTCAGCCCCAGCATTTT.

This sequence joins TRBV5-5 and TRBJ2-3, with 12 bases fitting TRBD2. This CDR3 comprises 18 residues. V was clipped by 3 bases and J by 1 base; unmatched bases: 9. CDR1 is SGHKS and CDR2 is YYEKEE in the germline V gene (reference sequence). CDR3 amino acids: CASSSLAGGASGTDTQYF. The CDR3 DNA sequence: TGTGCCAGCAGCTCACTAGCGGGGGGCGCATCGGGCACAGATACGCAGTATTTT.

This chain joins TRBV10-3 and TRBJ2-1; 8 bases line up with TRBD2. From germline, CDR1 is ENHRY and CDR2 SYGVKD. CDR3 length: 14 amino acids. V gave up 6 bases and J gave up 4 bases; unmatched junction bases: 5. DNA for the CDR3: TGTGCCATCAGAAGGCGGGGGGATTACAATGAGCAGTTCTTC. This sequence encodes CAIRRRGDYNEQFF.

The CDR3 sequence is CASSQTTGGLAEAFF. CDR3 bases: TGCGCCAGCAGTCAAACGACAGGGGGCTTGGCTGAAGCTTTCTTT. The chain has TRBV5-1 and TRBJ1-1, with 10 bases identical to TRBD1. The CDR3 spans 15 residues. The germline gives CDR1 SGHRS, CDR2 YFSETQ. The V gene end was trimmed by 5 bases and the J gene end by 6 bases; junction bases not matched to a gene: 10.

The chain carries TRBV7-9 and TRBJ2-3; D remains unclear. V was pared by 1 base and J by 4 bases, with 12 bases between. From germline, CDR1 is SEHNR and CDR2 FQNEAQ (reference sequence). The CDR3 is 15 amino acids. The CDR3 DNA is TGTGCCAGCAGCTTAGGATTTCGAGGAGCAGATACGCAGTATTTT. It is translated as CASSLGFRGADTQYF.

V usage is TRBV6-5 and J usage is TRBJ1-1; no reliable D call. Germline values: CDR1 MNHEY, CDR2 SVGAGI. The CDR3 covers 14 residues. Trimming took off 5 bases at V and 6 bases at J, with 16 bases between the two ends. The CDR3 sequence: CASSELNVRSEAFF. The CDR3, as DNA: TGTGCCAGCAGTGAATTGAACGTGAGGTCTGAAGCTTTCTTT.

This clone occurred a few times. This sequence joins TRBV11-2 and TRBJ1-2, with 7 bases identical to TRBD1. This CDR3 is 14 amino acids long. J was trimmed by 3 bases and V by 1 base; bases with no gene match: 2. Germline V gives CDR1 SGHAT, CDR2 FQNNGV. In DNA, the CDR3 is TGTGCCAGCAGCTTAGGGACAGGTTACTATGGCTACACCTTC. It translates to CASSLGTGYYGYTF.

The V and J genes are TRBV9 and TRBJ2-4; D might be TRBD2 (5 bases). The V and J ends lost 0 bases and 6 bases respectively, with 10 bases between them. The CDR3 is 14 residues long. Germline CDR1 and CDR2: SGDLS and YYNGEE. The CDR3 coding sequence is TGTGCCAGCAGCGTAGGCGGGTATAGAAACATTCAGTACTTC. As protein: CASSVGGYRNIQYF.

The chain has TRBV14 and TRBJ2-5; D may be TRBD1 (5 bases). Germline V gene sequence: CDR1 SGHDN, CDR2 FVKESK. The V end lost 0 bases, the J end lost 4 bases, and 18 bases lay between the germline ends. CDR3 size: 17 residues. The CDR3 region has the DNA TGTGCCAGCAGCCAAGAATGGGGCCCCGCCTTTGGAGAGACCCAGTACTTC. Translation gives CASSQEWGPAFGETQYF.

This clone is deemed medium-sized. The genes are TRBV5-5 and TRBJ1-1, with D tentatively TRBD1 (5 bases). V was cut by 6 bases and J by 0 bases, with 9 bases left in between. The CDR3 loop spans 13 amino acids. Per germline, CDR1 SGHKS and CDR2 YYEKEE (reference sequence). Written as DNA, the CDR3 is TGTGCCAGCACGGACAAGATGAACACTGAAGCTTTCTTT. Translation gives CASTDKMNTEAFF.

This chain connects TRBV14 to TRBJ1-2; the D gene is possibly TRBD1 (6 bases). Trimming left V 4 bases short and J 2 bases short, with 8 bases between. Per germline, CDR1 SGHDN and CDR2 FVKESK. This CDR3 is built from 13 residues. This chain's CDR3 is CASSPDRNYGYTF. The DNA of the CDR3 is TGTGCCAGCAGCCCTGACAGGAACTATGGCTACACCTTC.

The gene calls are TRBV4-1 and TRBJ1-5, with 7 bases that match TRBD1. Trimming took 5 bases from V and 2 from J; bases not matched to a gene: 9. Germline CDR1 reads MGHRA; CDR2 reads YSYEKL. The CDR3 is 16 residues long. In DNA form, the CDR3 reads TGCGCCAGCAGCGTAAGTGGGGACAGTGGCAATCAGCCCCAGCATTTT. It encodes CASSVSGDSGNQPQHF.

The chain joins TRBV5-1 to TRBJ2-2; 8 nucleotides line up with TRBD1. CDR3 size: 15 residues. V shed 2 bases, J shed 0 bases, and the junction held 0 bases outside the gene matches. Germline V lookup: CDR1 SGHRS, CDR2 YFSETQ. The CDR3: CASSLQGANTGELFF. The CDR3 DNA reads TGCGCCAGCAGCTTACAGGGGGCGAACACCGGGGAGCTGTTTTTT.

This chain joins TRBV9 and TRBJ2-1; D is perhaps TRBD2 (6 bases). Per germline, CDR1 SGDLS and CDR2 YYNGEE. The CDR3 consists of 17 residues. V was pared by 4 bases and J by 0 bases, with 17 bases between. CDR3 loop: CASSPGLGLSSYNEQFF. Here the CDR3 DNA reads TGTGCCAGCAGCCCGGGCCTGGGACTGAGCTCCTACAATGAGCAGTTCTTC.

The V call is TRBV4-3, the J call TRBJ1-1, with 9 positions matching TRBD1. CDR3 size: 16 residues. Germline CDR1 is LGHNA and CDR2 is YSLEER. V lost 1 base and J lost 0; bases outside the gene matches: 3. The CDR3: CASSQVRDRVNTEAFF. DNA for the CDR3: TGCGCCAGCAGCCAAGTCCGGGACAGGGTGAACACTGAAGCTTTCTTT.

The chain is built from TRBV5-1 and TRBJ2-2, with D tentatively TRBD1 (6 bases). Trimming shortened V by 4 bases and J by 2 bases, and 15 bases separated the two germline ends. Germline CDR1 and CDR2: SGHRS and YFSETQ. This CDR3 is 16 amino acids long. As DNA, the CDR3 is TGCGCCAGCAGCCCCTGGGCAGGGGATAACACCGGGGAGCTGTTTTTT. Translating gives CASSPWAGDNTGELFF.

This clone was detected once. The chain is built from TRBV6-4 and TRBJ2-3, with 10 nucleotides matching TRBD2. Germline assignment: CDR1 MRHNA and CDR2 SNTAGT. The CDR3 spans 15 residues. The V segment lost 5 bases and the J segment 5 bases; nucleotides outside the gene matches: 7. The DNA for the CDR3 is TGTGCCAGCAGTCCCCTAGCGGGGGATGTAGATACGCAGTATTTT. Its protein product is CASSPLAGDVDTQYF.

This chain connects TRBV7-2 to TRBJ2-7; D is unclear. Germline CDR1 reads SGHTA; CDR2 reads FQGNSA. This CDR3 is 15 amino acids long. V was clipped by 1 base and J by 2 bases, with 12 bases between them. DNA for the CDR3: TGTGCCAGCAGCTTAGATCAGCTAGATACCTACGAGCAGTACTTC. It translates to CASSLDQLDTYEQYF.

The chain recombines TRBV5-1 with TRBJ1-2, with 7 bases matching TRBD1. The CDR3 length is 14 residues. CDR1 is SGHRS, CDR2 YFSETQ, per germline. The V and J ends lost 3 bases and 8 bases, in that order; junction bases with no gene match: 10. The CDR3 DNA reads TGCGCCAGCAGCTCTAATCAGGGGGAAGGGGGCTACACCTTC. This sequence encodes CASSSNQGEGGYTF.